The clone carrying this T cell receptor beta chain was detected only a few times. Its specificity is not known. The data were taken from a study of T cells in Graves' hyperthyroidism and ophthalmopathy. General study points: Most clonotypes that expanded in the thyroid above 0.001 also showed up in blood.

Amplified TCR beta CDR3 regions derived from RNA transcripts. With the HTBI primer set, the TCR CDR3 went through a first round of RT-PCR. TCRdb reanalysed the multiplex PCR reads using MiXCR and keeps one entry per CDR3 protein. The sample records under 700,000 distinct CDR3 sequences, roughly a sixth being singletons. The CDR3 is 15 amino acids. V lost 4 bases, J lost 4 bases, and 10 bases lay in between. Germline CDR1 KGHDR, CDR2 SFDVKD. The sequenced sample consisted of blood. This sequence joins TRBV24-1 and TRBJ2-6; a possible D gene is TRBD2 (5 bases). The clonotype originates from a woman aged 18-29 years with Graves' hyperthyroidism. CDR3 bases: TGTGCCACCAGTGACCCCACGGGGGGGGCCAACGTCCTGACTTTC. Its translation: CATSDPTGGANVLTF.